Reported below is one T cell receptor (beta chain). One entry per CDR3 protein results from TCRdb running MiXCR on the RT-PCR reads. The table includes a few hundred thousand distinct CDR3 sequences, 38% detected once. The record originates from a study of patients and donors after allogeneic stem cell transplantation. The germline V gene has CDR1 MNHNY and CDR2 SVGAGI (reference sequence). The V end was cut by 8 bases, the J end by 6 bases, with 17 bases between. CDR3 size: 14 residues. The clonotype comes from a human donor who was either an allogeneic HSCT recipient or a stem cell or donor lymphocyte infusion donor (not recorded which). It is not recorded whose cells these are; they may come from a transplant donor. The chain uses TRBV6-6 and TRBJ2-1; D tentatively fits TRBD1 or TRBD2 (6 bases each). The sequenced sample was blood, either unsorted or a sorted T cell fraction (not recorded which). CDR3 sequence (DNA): TGTGCCAGCTGGGACCCGGGGGCCCGCAATGAGCAGTTCTTC. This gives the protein CASWDPGARNEQFF.